This T cell receptor beta chain was documented in a study of beta chain features in type 1 diabetes. The study, taken as a whole, reports: Type 1 diabetes patients had VDJ junctions that carried fewer insertions and more deletions. The similarity of naive, central memory and Treg TCRB repertoires appeared greater among patients than among healthy donors.

The single heparinised draw taken from each donor contained about 100 mL of blood on average. With respect to this clone: The antigen is unknown.

V lost 4 bases and J 3 bases, leaving 9 bases between the germline ends. CDR3 size: 13 residues. CDR1 and CDR2 (germline): KGHSH, LQKENI. The whole isolated RNA underwent reverse transcription, so sequencing captured expressed TCRB transcripts. The repertoire was sequenced with immunoSEQ multiplex PCR; TCRdb's copy has only in-frame clones and lacks some. Among under 550,000 clones listed, around 10% were seen once. The chain links TRBV18 to TRBJ2-5; D is undetermined. The specimen sequenced was naive CD4+ T cells from blood. This TCR derives from a woman aged 18-30 years in good health. The CDR3 nucleotides read TGTGCCAGCTCACGCACGACGGAAGAGACCCAGTACTTC. This translates into CASSRTTEETQYF.